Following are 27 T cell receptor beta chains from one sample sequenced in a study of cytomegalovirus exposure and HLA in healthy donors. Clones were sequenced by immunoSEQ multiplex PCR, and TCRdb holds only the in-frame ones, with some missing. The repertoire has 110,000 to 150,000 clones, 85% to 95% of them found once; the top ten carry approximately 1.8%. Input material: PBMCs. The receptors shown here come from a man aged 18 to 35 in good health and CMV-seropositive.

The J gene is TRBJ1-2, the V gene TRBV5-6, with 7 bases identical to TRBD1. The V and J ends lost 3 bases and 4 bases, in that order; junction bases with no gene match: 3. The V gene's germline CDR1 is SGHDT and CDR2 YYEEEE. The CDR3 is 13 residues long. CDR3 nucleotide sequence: TGTGCCAGCAGCTCGACAGGGATCTATGGCTACACCTTC. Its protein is CASSSTGIYGYTF.

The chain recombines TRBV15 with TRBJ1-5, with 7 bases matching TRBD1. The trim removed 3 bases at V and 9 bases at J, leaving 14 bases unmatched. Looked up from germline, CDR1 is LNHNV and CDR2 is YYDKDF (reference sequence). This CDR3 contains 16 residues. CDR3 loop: CATSRPGQRSIMPQHF. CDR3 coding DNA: TGTGCCACCAGCAGGCCGGGACAGCGATCAATCATGCCCCAGCATTTT. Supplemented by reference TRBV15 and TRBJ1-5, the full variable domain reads DAMVIQNPRYQVTQFGKPVTLSCSQTLNHNVMYWYQQKSSQAPKLLFHYYDKDFNNEADTPDNFQSRRPNTSFCFLDIRSPGLGDTAMYLCATSRPGQRSIMPQHFGDGTRLSIL.

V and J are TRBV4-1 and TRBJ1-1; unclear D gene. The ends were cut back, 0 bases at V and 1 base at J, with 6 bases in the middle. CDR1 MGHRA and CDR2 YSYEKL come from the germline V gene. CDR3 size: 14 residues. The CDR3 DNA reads TGCGCCAGCAGCCAAGATCGACAGAACACTGAAGCTTTCTTT. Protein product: CASSQDRQNTEAFF.

The CDR3 is CASSQVAGGYEQYF. Written as DNA, the CDR3 is TGCGCCAGCAGCCAAGTCGCAGGCGGGTACGAGCAGTACTTC. The rearrangement links TRBV4-1 to TRBJ2-7; TRBD2 might be the D (5 bases). The germline V gene encodes CDR1 MGHRA and CDR2 YSYEKL. With 1 base removed from V and 4 bases from J, the gap between germline ends came to 11 bases. This CDR3 region has 14 residues.

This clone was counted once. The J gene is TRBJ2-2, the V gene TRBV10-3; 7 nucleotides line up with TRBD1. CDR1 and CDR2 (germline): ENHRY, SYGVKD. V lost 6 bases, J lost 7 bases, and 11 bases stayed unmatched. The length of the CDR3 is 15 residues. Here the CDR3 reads CAISEGAKGVGELFF. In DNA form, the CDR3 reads TGTGCCATCAGCGAGGGGGCGAAAGGGGTCGGGGAGCTGTTTTTT.

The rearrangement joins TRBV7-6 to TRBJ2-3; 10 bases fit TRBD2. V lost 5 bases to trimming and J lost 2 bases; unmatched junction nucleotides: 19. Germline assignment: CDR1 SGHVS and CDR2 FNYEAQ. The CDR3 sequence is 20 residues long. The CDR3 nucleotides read TGTGCCAGCAGCCTAGAGCCGGGCGCGGCTAGCGGGAGAAACACAGATACGCAGTATTTT. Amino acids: CASSLEPGAASGRNTDTQYF. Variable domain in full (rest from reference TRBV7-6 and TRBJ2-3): GAGVSQSPRYKVTKRGQDVALRCDPISGHVSLYWYRQALGQGPEFLTYFNYEAQQDKSGLPNDRFSAERPEGSISTLTIQRTEQRDSAMYRCASSLEPGAASGRNTDTQYFGPGTRLTVL.

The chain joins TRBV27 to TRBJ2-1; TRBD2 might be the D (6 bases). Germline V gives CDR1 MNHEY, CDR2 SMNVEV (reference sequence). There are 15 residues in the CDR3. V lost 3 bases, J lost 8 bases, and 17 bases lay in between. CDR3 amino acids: CASSFLVGGGDEQFF. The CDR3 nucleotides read TGTGCCAGCAGTTTTTTAGTGGGAGGAGGAGATGAGCAGTTCTTC.

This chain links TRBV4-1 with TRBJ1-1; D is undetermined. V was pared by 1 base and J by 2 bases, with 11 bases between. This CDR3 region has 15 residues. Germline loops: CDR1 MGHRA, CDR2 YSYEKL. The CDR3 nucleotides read TGCGCCAGCAGCCAAGTGTTCGGAGGAAACACTGAAGCTTTCTTT. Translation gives CASSQVFGGNTEAFF.

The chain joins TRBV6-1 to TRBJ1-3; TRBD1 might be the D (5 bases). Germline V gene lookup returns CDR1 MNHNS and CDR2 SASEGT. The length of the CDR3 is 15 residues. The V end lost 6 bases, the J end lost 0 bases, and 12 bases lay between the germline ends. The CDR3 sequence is CASSDPQGSGNTIYF. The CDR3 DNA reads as TGTGCCAGCAGCGACCCCCAGGGCTCTGGAAACACCATATATTTT.

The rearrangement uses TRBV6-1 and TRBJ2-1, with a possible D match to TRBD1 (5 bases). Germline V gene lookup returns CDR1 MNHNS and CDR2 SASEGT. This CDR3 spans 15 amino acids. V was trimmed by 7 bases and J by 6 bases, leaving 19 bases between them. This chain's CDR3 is CASTPGFAETNEQFF. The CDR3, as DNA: TGTGCCAGCACCCCAGGGTTTGCGGAGACCAATGAGCAGTTCTTC.

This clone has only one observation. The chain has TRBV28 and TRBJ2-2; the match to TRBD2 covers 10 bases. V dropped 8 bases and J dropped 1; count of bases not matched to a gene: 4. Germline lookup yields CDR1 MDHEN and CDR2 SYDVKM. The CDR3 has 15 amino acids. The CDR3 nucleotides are TGTGCCAGCCTCGGGACTAGCGAGAACACCGGGGAGCTGTTTTTT. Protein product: CASLGTSENTGELFF.

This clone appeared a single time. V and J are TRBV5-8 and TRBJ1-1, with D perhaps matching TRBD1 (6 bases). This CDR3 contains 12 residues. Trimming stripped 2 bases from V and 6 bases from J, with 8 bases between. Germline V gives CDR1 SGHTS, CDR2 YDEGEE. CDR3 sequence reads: CASSLRTAEAFF. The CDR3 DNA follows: TGTGCCAGCAGCTTACGGACAGCTGAAGCTTTCTTT. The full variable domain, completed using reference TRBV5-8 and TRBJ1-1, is EAGVTQSPTHLIKTRGQQATLRCSPISGHTSVYWYQQALGLGLQFLLWYDEGEERNRGNFPPRFSGRQFPNYSSELNVNALELEDSALYLCASSLRTAEAFFGQGTRLTVV.

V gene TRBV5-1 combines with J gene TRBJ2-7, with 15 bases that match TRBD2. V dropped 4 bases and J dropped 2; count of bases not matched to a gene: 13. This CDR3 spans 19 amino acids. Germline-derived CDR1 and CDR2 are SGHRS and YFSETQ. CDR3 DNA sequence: TGCGCCAGCAGCATGGGCCATGGACTAGCGGGAGGGCCCCCCTACGAGCAGTACTTC. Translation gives CASSMGHGLAGGPPYEQYF.

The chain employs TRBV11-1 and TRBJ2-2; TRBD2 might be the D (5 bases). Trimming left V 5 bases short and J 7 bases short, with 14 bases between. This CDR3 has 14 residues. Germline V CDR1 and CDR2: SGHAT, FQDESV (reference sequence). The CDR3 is CASSGSGEVGELFF. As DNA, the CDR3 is TGTGCCAGCAGCGGCTCCGGGGAAGTCGGGGAGCTGTTTTTT.

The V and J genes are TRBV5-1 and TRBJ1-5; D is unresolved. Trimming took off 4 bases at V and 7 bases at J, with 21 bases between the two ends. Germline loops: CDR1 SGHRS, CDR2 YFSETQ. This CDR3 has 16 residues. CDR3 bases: TGCGCCAGCAGCGCCACCACGTCCCGGTCGGGGCAGCCCCAGCATTTT. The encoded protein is CASSATTSRSGQPQHF.

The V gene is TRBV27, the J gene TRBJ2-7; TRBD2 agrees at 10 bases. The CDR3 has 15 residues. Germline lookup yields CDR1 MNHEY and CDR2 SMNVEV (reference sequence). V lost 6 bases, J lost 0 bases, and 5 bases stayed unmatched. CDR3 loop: CASSSLAGPSYEQYF. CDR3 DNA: TGTGCCAGCAGCTCACTAGCGGGGCCCTCCTACGAGCAGTACTTC.

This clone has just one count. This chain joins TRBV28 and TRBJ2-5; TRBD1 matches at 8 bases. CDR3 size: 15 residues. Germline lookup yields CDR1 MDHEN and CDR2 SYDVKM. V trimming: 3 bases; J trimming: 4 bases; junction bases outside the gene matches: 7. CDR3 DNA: TGTGCCAGCAGTTTTCTCAGGGGGCCGTTAGAGACCCAGTACTTC. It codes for CASSFLRGPLETQYF.

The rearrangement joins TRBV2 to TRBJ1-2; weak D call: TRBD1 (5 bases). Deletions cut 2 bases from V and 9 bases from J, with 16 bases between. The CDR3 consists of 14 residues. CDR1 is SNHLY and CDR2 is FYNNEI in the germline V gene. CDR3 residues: CASSELVGVKSYTF. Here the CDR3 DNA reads TGTGCCAGCAGTGAATTGGTAGGGGTAAAGAGCTACACCTTC.

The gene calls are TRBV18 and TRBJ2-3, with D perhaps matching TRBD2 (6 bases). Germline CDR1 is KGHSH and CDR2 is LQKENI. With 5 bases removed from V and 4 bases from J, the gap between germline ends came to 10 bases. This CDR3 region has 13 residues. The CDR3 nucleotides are TGTGCCAGCTCATTGGGGGGACCAGATACGCAGTATTTT. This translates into CASSLGGPDTQYF.

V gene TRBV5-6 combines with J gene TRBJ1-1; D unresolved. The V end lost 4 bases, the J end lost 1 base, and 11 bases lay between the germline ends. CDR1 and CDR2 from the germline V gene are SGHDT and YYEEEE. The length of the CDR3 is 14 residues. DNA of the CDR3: TGTGCCAGCAGCCCAAGCCCCCGGAACACTGAAGCTTTCTTT. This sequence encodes CASSPSPRNTEAFF.

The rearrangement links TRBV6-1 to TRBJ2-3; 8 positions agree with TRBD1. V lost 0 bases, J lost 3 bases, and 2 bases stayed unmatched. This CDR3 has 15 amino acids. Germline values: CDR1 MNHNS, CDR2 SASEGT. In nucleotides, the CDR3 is TGTGCCAGCAGTGAAGCTGGGACAGGAACAGATACGCAGTATTTT. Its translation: CASSEAGTGTDTQYF.

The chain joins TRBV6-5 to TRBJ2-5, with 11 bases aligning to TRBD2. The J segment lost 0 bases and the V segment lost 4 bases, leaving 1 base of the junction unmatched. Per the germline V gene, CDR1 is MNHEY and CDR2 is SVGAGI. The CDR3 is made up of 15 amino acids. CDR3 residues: CASSWGLADQETQYF. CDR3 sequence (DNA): TGTGCCAGCAGTTGGGGACTAGCGGACCAAGAGACCCAGTACTTC.

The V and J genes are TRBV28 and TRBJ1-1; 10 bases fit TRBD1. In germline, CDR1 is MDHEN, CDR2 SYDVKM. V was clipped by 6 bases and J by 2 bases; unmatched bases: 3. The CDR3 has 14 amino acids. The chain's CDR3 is CASRWTGGNTEAFF. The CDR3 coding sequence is TGTGCCAGCAGATGGACAGGGGGTAACACTGAAGCTTTCTTT. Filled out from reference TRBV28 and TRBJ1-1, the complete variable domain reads DVKVTQSSRYLVKRTGEKVFLECVQDMDHENMFWYRQDPGLGLRLIYFSYDVKMKEKGDIPEGYSVSREKKERFSLILESASTNQTSMYLCASRWTGGNTEAFFGQGTRLTVV.

The DNA for the CDR3 is TGTGCCAGCAGTGAATCGGTGACTAGCGGGAGATCCCAGTACTTC. Its protein is CASSESVTSGRSQYF. This chain links TRBV2 with TRBJ2-5; 12 bases align to TRBD2. V was pared by 2 bases and J by 9 bases, with 7 bases of the junction left unmatched. There are 15 residues in the CDR3. Germline values: CDR1 SNHLY, CDR2 FYNNEI.

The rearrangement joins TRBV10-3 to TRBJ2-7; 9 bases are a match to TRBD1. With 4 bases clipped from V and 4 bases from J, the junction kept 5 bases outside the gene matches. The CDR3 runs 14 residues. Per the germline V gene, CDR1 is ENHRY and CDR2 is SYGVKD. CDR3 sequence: CAISGWTGEYEQYF. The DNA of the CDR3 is TGTGCCATCAGTGGATGGACAGGGGAGTACGAGCAGTACTTC.

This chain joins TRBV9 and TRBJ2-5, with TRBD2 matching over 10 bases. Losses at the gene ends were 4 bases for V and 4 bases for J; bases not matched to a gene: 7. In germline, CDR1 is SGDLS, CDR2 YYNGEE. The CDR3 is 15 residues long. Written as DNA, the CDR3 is TGTGCCAGCAGCTCACTAGCGGGGAGCCCAGAGACCCAGTACTTC. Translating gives CASSSLAGSPETQYF.

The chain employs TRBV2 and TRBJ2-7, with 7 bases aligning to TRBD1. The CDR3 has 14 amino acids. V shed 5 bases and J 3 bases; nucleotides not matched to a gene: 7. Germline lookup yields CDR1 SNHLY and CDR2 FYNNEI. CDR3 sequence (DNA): TGTGCCAGCAGTCAAGAACAGGGGAGCTACGAGCAGTACTTC. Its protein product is CASSQEQGSYEQYF.